These 6 T cell receptor beta chains were all obtained from the same sample, sequenced in a study of Graves' ophthalmopathy and Graves' hyperthyroidism. From RNA, the CDR3 regions of TCR beta chains were amplified and sequenced. Second-round multiplex PCR followed a first-round RT-PCR using HTBI primers. TCRdb reprocessed the multiplex PCR reads with MiXCR, giving one entry per CDR3 protein. Here the sample spans around 600,000 distinct CDR3 sequences, about two fifths being singletons. The sequenced sample consisted of peripheral blood. These receptors originate from an adult man with Graves' ophthalmopathy.

Note on this clonotype: A read error is possible here, since a much larger clone lies one base away. This chain uses TRBV9 with TRBJ2-2; D tentatively reads TRBD1 or TRBD2 (5 bases each). Germline V lookup: CDR1 SGDLS, CDR2 YYNGEE. CDR3 length equals 15 residues. The CDR3 sequence is CASSVAGGNTRELFF. The CDR3 DNA reads as TGTGCCAGCAGCGTAGCTGGGGGTAACACCAGGGAGCTGTTTTTT.

This chain uses TRBV9 with TRBJ1-1; D unclear. CDR3 size: 15 residues. The germline gives CDR1 SGDLS, CDR2 YYNGEE. V was clipped by 4 bases and J by 1 base, with 14 bases between them. CDR3 sequence reads: CASSQLNVRNTEAFF. The CDR3, as DNA: TGTGCCAGCAGCCAACTCAACGTTAGGAACACTGAAGCTTTCTTT.

The chain has TRBV5-1 and TRBJ1-1; D call uncertain. Germline V gives CDR1 SGHRS, CDR2 YFSETQ. The CDR3 extends over 14 amino acids. Trimming took 7 bases from V and 6 from J, leaving 19 bases between them. This CDR3 reads CASASAGMSAEAFF. The CDR3 region has the DNA TGCGCCAGCGCTTCGGCGGGGATGAGCGCTGAAGCTTTCTTT.

Comments on this clonotype: A read error may explain this, as a much larger clone is one base away. V is TRBV6-1 and J is TRBJ1-2; D possibly corresponds to TRBD1 (6 bases). Per the germline V gene, CDR1 is MNHNS and CDR2 is SASEGT. The CDR3 is 14 residues long. Deletions cut 3 bases from V and 4 bases from J, with 12 bases between. The CDR3 reads CASSDGGGPYGYTF. The CDR3 DNA is TGTGCCAGCAGTGATGGAGGGGGACCCTATGGCTACACCTTC.

This clonotype was recorded only once. A much larger clonotype is one base distant, so this may be a read error. This sequence joins TRBV15 and TRBJ2-2, with D possibly TRBD2 on 7 matching bases. This CDR3 region has 16 residues. CDR1 LNHNV and CDR2 YYDKDF come from the germline V gene (reference sequence). For the CDR3, the DNA is TGTGCCACCAGCAAAGGAGGGGGGGCGAACACCGGGGAGCCGTTTTTT. The encoded protein is CATSKGGGANTGEPFF.

The sample holds a few counts of this clonotype. V gene TRBV9 combines with J gene TRBJ1-5, with TRBD1 identical over 9 bases. The CDR3 extends over 14 amino acids. CDR1 is SGDLS and CDR2 is YYNGEE in the germline V gene. V lost 8 bases and J lost 5; bases outside the gene matches: 8. The CDR3 region has the DNA TGTGCCAGGGGGACAGGGCCGGAGCATCAGCCCCAGCATTTT. Translating gives CARGTGPEHQPQHF.